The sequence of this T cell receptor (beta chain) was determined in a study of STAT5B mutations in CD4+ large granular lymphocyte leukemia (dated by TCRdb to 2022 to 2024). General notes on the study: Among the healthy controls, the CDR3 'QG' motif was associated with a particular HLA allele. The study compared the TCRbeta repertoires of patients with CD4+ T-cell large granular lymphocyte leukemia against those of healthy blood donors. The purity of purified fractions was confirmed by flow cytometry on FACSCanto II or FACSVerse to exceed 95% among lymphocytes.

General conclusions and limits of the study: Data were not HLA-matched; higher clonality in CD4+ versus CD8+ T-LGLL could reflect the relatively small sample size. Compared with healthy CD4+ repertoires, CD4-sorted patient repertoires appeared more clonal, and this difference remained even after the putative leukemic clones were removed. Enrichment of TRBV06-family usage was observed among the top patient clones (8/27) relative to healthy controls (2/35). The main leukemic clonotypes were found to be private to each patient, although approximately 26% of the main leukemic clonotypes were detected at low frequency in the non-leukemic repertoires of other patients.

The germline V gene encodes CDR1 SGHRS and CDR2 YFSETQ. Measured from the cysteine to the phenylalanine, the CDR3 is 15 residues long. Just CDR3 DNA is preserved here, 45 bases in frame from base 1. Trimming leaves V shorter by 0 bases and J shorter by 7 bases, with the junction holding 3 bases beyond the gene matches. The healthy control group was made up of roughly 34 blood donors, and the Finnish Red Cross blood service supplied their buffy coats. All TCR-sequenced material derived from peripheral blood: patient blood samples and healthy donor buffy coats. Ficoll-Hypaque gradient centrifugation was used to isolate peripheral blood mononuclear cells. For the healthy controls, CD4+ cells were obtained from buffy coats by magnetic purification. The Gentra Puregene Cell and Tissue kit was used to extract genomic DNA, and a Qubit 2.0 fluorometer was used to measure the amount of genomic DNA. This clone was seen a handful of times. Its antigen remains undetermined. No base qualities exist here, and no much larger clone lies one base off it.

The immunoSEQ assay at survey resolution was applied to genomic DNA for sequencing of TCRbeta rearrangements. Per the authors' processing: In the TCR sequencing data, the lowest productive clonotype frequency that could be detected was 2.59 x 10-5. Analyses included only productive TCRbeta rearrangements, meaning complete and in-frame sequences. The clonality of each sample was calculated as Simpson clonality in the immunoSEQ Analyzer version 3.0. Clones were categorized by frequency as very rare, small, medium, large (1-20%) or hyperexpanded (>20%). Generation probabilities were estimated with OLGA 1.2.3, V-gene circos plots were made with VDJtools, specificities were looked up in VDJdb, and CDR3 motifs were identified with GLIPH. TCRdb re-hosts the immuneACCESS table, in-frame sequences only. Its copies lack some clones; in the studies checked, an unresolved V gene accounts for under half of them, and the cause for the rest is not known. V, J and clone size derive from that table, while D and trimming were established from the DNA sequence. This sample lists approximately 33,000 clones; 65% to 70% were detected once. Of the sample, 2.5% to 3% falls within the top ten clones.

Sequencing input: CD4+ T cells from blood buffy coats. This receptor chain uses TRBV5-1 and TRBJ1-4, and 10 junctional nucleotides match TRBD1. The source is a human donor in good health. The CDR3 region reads CASSLGWTGGEKLFF. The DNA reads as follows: TGCGCCAGCAGCTTGGGATGGACAGGGGGTGAAAAACTGTTTTTT.